Below are 26 T cell receptor beta chains sequenced from a single sample in a study of blood T cell repertoires in COVID-19. Repertoires were generated with immunoSEQ multiplex PCR, while TCRdb's copy carries only in-frame clones and drops some. Here the sample spans more than 350,000 clones, just under 90% being singletons. The sample was PBMCs or T cells enriched from blood (not recorded which). The receptors derive from a woman between 50 and 59 years old who had recovered from COVID-19.

This chain uses TRBV30 with TRBJ1-2; tentative D call: TRBD1 (6 bases). Germline assignment: CDR1 GTSNPN and CDR2 SVGIG (reference sequence). This CDR3 comprises 15 residues. V lost 5 bases to trimming and J lost 3 bases, with 19 bases between them. In DNA form, the CDR3 reads TGTGCCTGGGAAATGATCAGGGGCGATGACTATGGCTACACCTTC. Translating it yields CAWEMIRGDDYGYTF.

The V call is TRBV21-1, the J call TRBJ1-5. TRBV21-1 represents a pseudogene. The CDR3 extends over 16 amino acids. The chain's CDR3 is CASSKVRSYSNQPQHF. The CDR3 DNA reads TGTGCCAGCAGCAAAGTCCGGTCTTATAGCAATCAGCCCCAGCATTTT.

The rearrangement uses TRBV4-2 and TRBJ2-1; 12 bases line up with TRBD2. This CDR3 comprises 18 residues. CDR1 LGHNA and CDR2 YNFKEQ come from the germline V gene. V dropped 2 bases and J dropped 4; count of bases not matched to a gene: 9. In DNA form, the CDR3 reads TGTGCCAGCAGCCAACAACTAGCGGGGGGACGAAGATACAATGAGCAGTTCTTC. This translates into CASSQQLAGGRRYNEQFF.

V is TRBV28 and J is TRBJ1-6, with a weak D call TRBD1 (5 bases). Germline loops: CDR1 MDHEN, CDR2 SYDVKM. The ends were cut back, 10 bases at V and 4 bases at J, with 8 bases in the middle. The CDR3 runs to 12 residues. The CDR3 protein is CATGTYNSPLHF. The CDR3 DNA reads as TGTGCCACCGGGACTTATAATTCACCCCTCCACTTT. Full variable domain (missing parts from reference TRBV28 and TRBJ1-6): DVKVTQSSRYLVKRTGEKVFLECVQDMDHENMFWYRQDPGLGLRLIYFSYDVKMKEKGDIPEGYSVSREKKERFSLILESASTNQTSMYLCATGTYNSPLHFGNGTRLTVT.

The V and J genes are TRBV19 and TRBJ1-5; no definite D call. The germline gives CDR1 LNHDA, CDR2 SQIVND (reference sequence). This CDR3 spans 16 amino acids. V dropped 5 bases and J dropped 2 bases, with 16 bases sitting between them. CDR3 residues: CASSGEWGGRNQPQHF. In DNA form, the CDR3 reads TGTGCCAGTAGTGGGGAGTGGGGAGGGCGCAATCAGCCCCAGCATTTT.

This clone was recorded a few times. The rearrangement joins TRBV11-2 to TRBJ1-2; no definite D call. CDR1 is SGHAT, CDR2 FQNNGV, per germline. V gave up 5 bases and J gave up 3 bases, with 10 bases separating them. The CDR3 is 13 amino acids. The CDR3 sequence: CASSPPGDYGYTF. The DNA for the CDR3 is TGTGCCAGCAGCCCCCCCGGGGACTATGGCTACACCTTC.

The rearrangement links TRBV5-4 to TRBJ2-7, with a weak D call TRBD1 (6 bases). Deletions cut 0 bases from V and 5 bases from J, with 12 bases between. Germline V gives CDR1 SGHNT, CDR2 YYREEE (reference sequence). There are 14 residues in the CDR3. The CDR3 protein is CASSLERQVHEQYF. CDR3 DNA sequence: TGTGCCAGCAGCTTGGAAAGACAGGTCCACGAGCAGTACTTC.

The chain has TRBV5-1 and TRBJ2-7; perhaps TRBD2 as D (5 bases). CDR1 and CDR2 (germline): SGHRS, YFSETQ. CDR3 size: 14 residues. Deletions cut 5 bases from V and 2 bases from J, with 14 bases between. The CDR3 bases are TGCGCCAGCAGTCGGGGTCAAAACACCTACGAGCAGTACTTC. Encoded protein: CASSRGQNTYEQYF.

J is TRBJ2-5 and V is TRBV7-2; TRBD2 aligns across 7 bases. The junction had 7 bases not matched to a gene; V was cut back by 4 bases and J by 2 bases. From germline, CDR1 is SGHTA and CDR2 FQGNSA. The CDR3 consists of 15 residues. The CDR3: CASSSVEAGQETQYF. CDR3 DNA: TGTGCCAGCAGCTCAGTCGAAGCGGGGCAAGAGACCCAGTACTTC.

This chain links TRBV5-6 with TRBJ1-1; D not resolved. This CDR3 is 14 amino acids long. With 4 bases removed from V and 1 base from J, the gap between germline ends came to 11 bases. The germline V gene encodes CDR1 SGHDT and CDR2 YYEEEE. CDR3 nucleotide sequence: TGTGCCAGCAGCCCGGTTCGGGGGAACACTGAAGCTTTCTTT. It is translated as CASSPVRGNTEAFF.

This chain connects TRBV5-8 to TRBJ1-2; D might be TRBD1 (6 bases). The V gene lost 0 bases and the J gene lost 11 bases, with 14 bases spanning the gap. This CDR3 is 13 amino acids long. The germline V gene has CDR1 SGHTS and CDR2 YDEGEE. The CDR3, as DNA: TGTGCCAGCAGCTTGGTGGCCAGGGGTGTATACACCTTC. Translated, it gives CASSLVARGVYTF.

The V and J genes are TRBV4-2 and TRBJ1-2, with 10 bases that match TRBD1. The CDR3 is 15 amino acids. With V trimmed by 5 bases and J by 7 bases, 10 bases remained unmatched. Germline V CDR1 and CDR2: LGHNA, YNFKEQ. The CDR3 sequence is CASSLPGQGRSGYTF. The CDR3 DNA reads TGTGCCAGCAGCTTACCGGGACAGGGGAGGTCTGGCTACACCTTC.

This chain uses TRBV5-4 with TRBJ1-1, with a possible D match to TRBD1 (6 bases). From germline, CDR1 is SGHNT and CDR2 YYREEE (reference sequence). The CDR3 consists of 15 residues. V lost 3 bases, J lost 1 base, and 13 bases lay in between. Written as DNA, the CDR3 is TGTGCCAGCAGCTCTCCCGGGACAACGAACACTGAAGCTTTCTTT. Translated, it gives CASSSPGTTNTEAFF. Filled out from reference TRBV5-4 and TRBJ1-1, the complete variable domain reads ETGVTQSPTHLIKTRGQQVTLRCSSQSGHNTVSWYQQALGQGPQFIFQYYREEENGRGNFPPRFSGLQFPNYSSELNVNALELDDSALYLCASSSPGTTNTEAFFGQGTRLTVV.

This chain connects TRBV27 to TRBJ1-2, with a tentative D call TRBD1 (5 bases). Germline V gene sequence: CDR1 MNHEY, CDR2 SMNVEV (reference sequence). This CDR3 has 13 amino acids. With 4 bases removed from V and 8 bases from J, the gap between germline ends came to 14 bases. This chain's CDR3 is CASSSDSRWGYTF. In DNA, the CDR3 is TGTGCCAGCAGTTCAGACAGCCGCTGGGGCTACACCTTC.

This chain uses TRBV7-6 with TRBJ1-4, with TRBD1 as a possible D gene (6 bases). Germline lookup yields CDR1 SGHVS and CDR2 FNYEAQ. The CDR3 covers 14 residues. V was clipped by 7 bases and J by 8 bases, with 17 bases between them. In DNA form, the CDR3 reads TGTGCCAGCAAACAGGGCCCGGGATACGAAAAACTGTTTTTT. This encodes CASKQGPGYEKLFF.

The chain joins TRBV18 to TRBJ1-6; D is perhaps TRBD1 (5 bases). The length of the CDR3 is 16 residues. The germline gives CDR1 KGHSH, CDR2 LQKENI. V dropped 3 bases and J dropped 5 bases, with 14 bases sitting between them. The CDR3: CASSPLRPGDNSPLHF. The DNA for the CDR3 is TGTGCCAGCTCACCCCTACGCCCGGGGGATAATTCACCCCTCCACTTT.

This clone was seen only once. The genes are TRBV7-2 and TRBJ1-1, with TRBD1 identical over 12 bases. CDR1 is SGHTA and CDR2 is FQGNSA in the germline V gene. V gave up 3 bases and J gave up 11 bases; unmatched junction bases: 10. This CDR3 comprises 15 residues. CDR3 loop: CASSFTPGQGARAFF. In nucleotides, the CDR3 is TGTGCCAGCAGCTTCACTCCGGGACAGGGGGCTCGGGCTTTCTTT.

The V gene is TRBV6-5, the J gene TRBJ1-5; no firm D call. The CDR3 extends over 14 amino acids. Trimming shortened V by 5 bases and J by 6 bases, and 14 bases separated the two germline ends. Germline CDR1 MNHEY, CDR2 SVGAGI. The CDR3 spells CASSPDRSPQPQHF. The DNA of the CDR3 is TGTGCCAGCAGTCCTGACCGTAGCCCTCAGCCCCAGCATTTT.

The CDR3, as DNA: TGTGCCAGCAGCCTTCGACGGGGGGCCAACACAGATACGCAGTATTTT. The encoded protein is CASSLRRGANTDTQYF. The V gene is TRBV5-4, the J gene TRBJ2-3; TRBD2 might be the D (7 bases). The germline V and J ends were trimmed by 4 bases and 2 bases, with 17 bases remaining between them. CDR1 is SGHNT, CDR2 YYREEE, per germline (reference sequence). CDR3 length: 16 amino acids. Full variable domain (outside the CDR3, taken from reference TRBV5-4 and TRBJ2-3): ETGVTQSPTHLIKTRGQQVTLRCSSQSGHNTVSWYQQALGQGPQFIFQYYREEENGRGNFPPRFSGLQFPNYSSELNVNALELDDSALYLCASSLRRGANTDTQYFGPGTRLTVL.

The chain carries TRBV3-1 (or the pseudogene TRBV3-2) and TRBJ1-2; perhaps TRBD1 as D (5 bases). The CDR3 is 14 residues long. Trimming left V 2 bases short and J 9 bases short, with 16 bases between. Per the germline V gene, CDR1 is LGHDT and CDR2 is YNNKEL (reference sequence). The CDR3 bases are TGTGCCAGCAGCCAATTTAGGACACCTTTGAGCTACACCTTC. As protein: CASSQFRTPLSYTF.

This rearrangement joins TRBV4-3 to TRBJ1-2, with D perhaps matching TRBD1 (6 bases). Germline V gene sequence: CDR1 LGHNA, CDR2 YSLEER. With 5 bases removed from V and 5 bases from J, the gap between germline ends came to 9 bases. CDR3 length: 12 residues. As DNA, the CDR3 is TGCGCCAGCAGCTCAGGGGAATATGGCTACACCTTC. This sequence encodes CASSSGEYGYTF.

This clone was seen a few times. The chain links TRBV27 to TRBJ1-1; D remains ambiguous. V was clipped by 3 bases and J by 0 bases, with 11 bases between them. Germline CDR1 is MNHEY and CDR2 is SMNVEV (reference sequence). The CDR3 loop spans 15 amino acids. In DNA, the CDR3 is TGTGCCAGCAGTTTTTCCCCGGGGTTGAACACTGAAGCTTTCTTT. The encoded protein is CASSFSPGLNTEAFF.

This sequence joins TRBV29-1 and TRBJ2-1, with D perhaps TRBD2 (5 bases). The CDR3 loop spans 15 amino acids. Germline V gene data show CDR1 as SQVTM and CDR2 as ANQGSEA. V was pared by 6 bases and J by 0 bases, with 15 bases between. The CDR3 loop reads CSVDHLGSSYNEQFF. The CDR3 coding sequence is TGCAGCGTAGATCATCTAGGGAGCTCCTACAATGAGCAGTTCTTC.

This clone came up a few times. The chain joins TRBV6-5 to TRBJ1-2; 7 bases line up with TRBD1. Germline loops: CDR1 MNHEY, CDR2 SVGAGI. The CDR3 runs 14 residues. With 4 bases clipped from V and 4 bases from J, the junction kept 6 bases outside the gene matches. The DNA of the CDR3 is TGTGCCAGCAGTTTCCGACAGGGATCCTATGGCTACACCTTC. It yields the protein CASSFRQGSYGYTF.

The rearrangement joins TRBV19 to TRBJ1-1, with D maybe TRBD1 (5 bases). There are 17 residues in the CDR3. Trimming took 3 bases from V and 8 from J, leaving 25 bases between them. Germline CDR1 LNHDA, CDR2 SQIVND (reference sequence). CDR3 in DNA: TGTGCCAGTAGTATGGGGCTGCGGGGGAGAATACAAACCGAAGCTTTCTTT. It codes for CASSMGLRGRIQTEAFF.

The CDR3 loop is CASSPPEGEAFF. DNA of the CDR3: TGCGCCAGCAGCCCGCCGGAGGGTGAAGCTTTCTTT. The rearrangement links TRBV5-1 to TRBJ1-1; unclear D gene. The CDR3 has 12 residues. V lost 4 bases and J 7 bases, leaving 11 bases between the germline ends. Looked up from germline, CDR1 is SGHRS and CDR2 is YFSETQ.